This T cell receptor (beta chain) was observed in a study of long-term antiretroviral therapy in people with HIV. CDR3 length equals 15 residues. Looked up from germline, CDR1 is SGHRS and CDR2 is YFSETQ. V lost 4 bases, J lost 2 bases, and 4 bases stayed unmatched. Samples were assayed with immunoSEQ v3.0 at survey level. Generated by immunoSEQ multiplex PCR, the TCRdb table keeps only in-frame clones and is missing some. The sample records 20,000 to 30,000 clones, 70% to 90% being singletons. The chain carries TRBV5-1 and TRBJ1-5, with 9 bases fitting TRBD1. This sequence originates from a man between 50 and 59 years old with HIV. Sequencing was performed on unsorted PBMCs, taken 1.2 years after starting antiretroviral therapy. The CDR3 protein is CASSRTGEGNQPQHF. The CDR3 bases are TGCGCCAGCAGCCGGACAGGGGAAGGCAATCAGCCCCAGCATTTT.